This T cell receptor (beta chain) was captured in a study of CD8 T cells in Susac syndrome. With random hexamers, reverse transcription was performed on about 0.5 to 1 ug of RNA. With immunoSEQ multiplex PCR, TCR beta CDR3 was amplified across 54 Vbeta and 13 Jbeta. Each CDR3 protein gets one entry after TCRdb re-called the immunoSEQ multiplex PCR reads with MiXCR. The table has some 150,000 distinct CDR3 sequences, roughly 95% seen once. Per germline, CDR1 SEHNR and CDR2 FQNEAQ (reference sequence). With 5 bases removed from V and 8 bases from J, the gap between germline ends came to 19 bases. The CDR3 runs 15 residues. Multiple sclerosis controls were treatment-naive patients with stable or active relapsing-remitting disease.

The chain joins TRBV7-9 to TRBJ2-1; D gene ambiguous. The material sequenced was CD8+ T cells from PBMCs. This TCR was sampled from a human donor with multiple sclerosis. CDR3 nucleotides: TGTGCCAGCAGCCCACAAAGACTGCTAGAGGATGAGCAGTTCTTC. Protein product: CASSPQRLLEDEQFF.